These 27 T cell receptor beta chains share one sample of origin, sequenced in a study of T cells in Graves' hyperthyroidism and ophthalmopathy (dated by TCRdb to between 2018 and 2021). The library relied on multiplex PCR. The instrument was an Illumina HiSeq 2000. The TCR beta CDR3 regions were amplified from RNA transcripts. The first round of RT-PCR for the TCR CDR3 was performed with the HTBI primer set and the Qiagen OneStep RT-PCR kit. TCRdb reworked the public reads: Q25 trimming with fastp, MiXCR clone assembly, productive beta chains retained. One record per CDR3 amino acid sequence lists the most common genes and DNA. The sample profile shows nearly 250,000 distinct CDR3 sequences; less than 20% of them were found once. The ten most abundant clones make up around 30% of the sample. Sequenced material: blood. Receptors originate from a young woman with Graves' ophthalmopathy.

This clonotype was seen ten or more times. V usage is TRBV28 and J usage is TRBJ2-3; TRBD2 is a possible D gene (5 bases). Germline CDR1 reads MDHEN; CDR2 reads SYDVKM. Trimming stripped 6 bases from V and 0 bases from J, with 16 bases between. The CDR3 consists of 16 residues. CDR3: CASSPIATTSTDTQYF. In nucleotides, the CDR3 is TGTGCCAGCAGCCCAATAGCGACTACTAGCACAGATACGCAGTATTTT. The whole variable domain, filled in from reference TRBV28 and TRBJ2-3, reads DVKVTQSSRYLVKRTGEKVFLECVQDMDHENMFWYRQDPGLGLRLIYFSYDVKMKEKGDIPEGYSVSREKKERFSLILESASTNQTSMYLCASSPIATTSTDTQYFGPGTRLTVL.

The chain employs TRBV14 and TRBJ1-1, with TRBD1 matching 8 bases. Germline CDR1 and CDR2: SGHDN and FVKESK. This CDR3 contains 13 residues. The ends lost 5 bases at V and 4 bases at J; junction bases unmatched: 3. The CDR3 region has the DNA TGTGCCAGCAGCAACAGGGGGGTCACTGAAGCTTTCTTT. Protein: CASSNRGVTEAFF.

This clonotype was seen at least ten times. A much more abundant neighbour one base away suggests this may be a read error. The V and J genes are TRBV11-2 and TRBJ2-7; no clear D gene. CDR3 length: 15 amino acids. Germline CDR1 reads SGHAT; CDR2 reads FQNNGV. The DNA for the CDR3 is TGTGCCAGCAGCTTAGAACACCAATCATCCTACAAGCAGTACTTC. Translating gives CASSLEHQSSYKQYF.

This clonotype was observed many times. The chain is built from TRBV30 and TRBJ1-1; D unclear. This CDR3 is built from 11 residues. The germline V and J ends were trimmed by 3 bases and 7 bases, with 9 bases remaining between them. The germline gives CDR1 GTSNPN, CDR2 SVGIG (reference sequence). CDR3 in DNA: TGTGCCTGGAGGGTCGCGAGTGAAGCTTTCTTT. Translating it yields CAWRVASEAFF.

This clonotype turned up a few times. The chain couples TRBV6-1 to TRBJ1-3; TRBD1 might be the D (6 bases). The CDR3 length is 15 residues. V shed 8 bases and J shed 2 bases, with 16 bases lying between them. Per the germline V gene, CDR1 is MNHNS and CDR2 is SASEGT. This CDR3 is CASSRKGVTGNTIYF. CDR3 DNA: TGTGCCAGCTCCAGAAAGGGGGTAACTGGAAACACCATATATTTT.

This clonotype was observed at least ten times. The chain employs TRBV27 and TRBJ2-1, with 12 bases that match TRBD2. This CDR3 has 15 residues. Per the germline V gene, CDR1 is MNHEY and CDR2 is SMNVEV (reference sequence). J gave up 5 bases and V 5 bases, and 4 bases lay outside the gene matches. This CDR3 reads CASSSGTSGHNEQFF. DNA of the CDR3: TGTGCCAGCAGTAGCGGGACTAGCGGGCACAATGAGCAGTTCTTC.

This clonotype was observed many times. This chain links TRBV7-8 with TRBJ1-1; D perhaps matches TRBD1 (5 bases). Germline CDR1 and CDR2: SGHVS and FQNEAQ. The CDR3 spans 15 residues. Trimming shortened V by 5 bases and J by 1 base, and 14 bases separated the two germline ends. As DNA, the CDR3 is TGTGCCAGCAGCCCGGATCTTGGGACGAACACTGAAGCTTTCTTT. Protein sequence: CASSPDLGTNTEAFF.

This clonotype was observed at least ten times. The rearrangement joins TRBV6-1 to TRBJ2-7; D possibly corresponds to TRBD1 (6 bases). The CDR3 is 15 residues long. The ends were cut back, 5 bases at V and 7 bases at J, with 21 bases in the middle. Germline V gives CDR1 MNHNS, CDR2 SASEGT. CDR3 sequence reads: CASSYVLGAEGEQYF. The CDR3 coding sequence is TGTGCCAGCAGTTACGTGCTGGGGGCTGAGGGGGAGCAGTACTTC.

This clonotype was found many times. This rearrangement joins TRBV5-5 to TRBJ2-3; the D is unclear. The CDR3 sequence is 12 residues long. V lost 4 bases to trimming and J lost 6 bases, with 9 bases between them. Per germline, CDR1 SGHKS and CDR2 YYEKEE (reference sequence). The CDR3 coding sequence is TGTGCCAGCAGCCCCAATGGGGATACGCAGTATTTT. Translation: CASSPNGDTQYF.

This clonotype was picked up many times. The gene calls are TRBV6-2 or TRBV6-3 and TRBJ2-7; 8 bases align to TRBD1. J gave up 6 bases and V 4 bases, and 8 bases lay outside the gene matches. The CDR3 is 14 amino acids. Germline values: CDR1 MNHEY, CDR2 SVGEGT. CDR3 in amino acids: CASSWQGAAVEQYF. The CDR3 region has the DNA TGTGCCAGCAGTTGGCAGGGGGCTGCCGTCGAGCAGTACTTC.

This chain uses TRBV11-3 with TRBJ2-5; D gene uncertain. There are 11 residues in the CDR3. In germline, CDR1 is SGHNT, CDR2 YENEEA. The V and J ends lost 11 bases and 2 bases respectively, with 9 bases between them. CDR3 sequence (DNA): TGTGCCTGTAGTGATCAAGAGACCCAGTACTTC. It codes for CACSDQETQYF.

The V and J genes are TRBV20-1 and TRBJ2-3; the match to TRBD1 covers 9 bases. This CDR3 comprises 16 residues. Per germline, CDR1 DFQATT and CDR2 SNEGSKA (reference sequence). The V gene end was trimmed by 7 bases and the J gene end by 8 bases; junction bases not matched to a gene: 19. The CDR3 is CSVASIGTGLQVTQYF. In DNA, the CDR3 is TGCAGTGTTGCCTCTATCGGGACAGGGTTACAAGTTACGCAGTATTTT.

This clonotype was counted many times. The V call is TRBV5-1, the J call TRBJ2-1; maybe TRBD1 (6 bases). Germline CDR1 reads SGHRS; CDR2 reads YFSETQ. The CDR3 has 14 amino acids. Between the trimmed V and J ends, which lost 3 bases and 6 bases, there was a span of 13 bases. CDR3 nucleotides: TGCGCCAGCAGCTCCATACAGGGTTTCAATGAGCAGTTCTTC. Residues: CASSSIQGFNEQFF.

This chain connects TRBV30 to TRBJ2-1, with 10 nucleotides matching TRBD2. Germline CDR1 and CDR2: GTSNPN and SVGIG (reference sequence). The CDR3 runs to 16 residues. J was trimmed by 10 bases and V by 1 base; bases with no gene match: 13. DNA for the CDR3: TGTGCCTGGAGTGCGCTTGGGGGACTAGCGAGGGAAGAGCAGTTCTTC. This sequence encodes CAWSALGGLAREEQFF.

This clonotype showed up many times. This rearrangement joins TRBV27 to TRBJ1-2; D is ambiguous. The V end was cut by 0 bases, the J end by 4 bases, with 9 bases between. CDR3 size: 14 residues. The germline V gene has CDR1 MNHEY and CDR2 SMNVEV (reference sequence). CDR3 sequence reads: CASSLSGRAYGYTF. The CDR3 DNA is TGTGCCAGCAGTTTATCCGGAAGGGCCTATGGCTACACCTTC.

CDR3 loop: CASSQDLDRGNSPLHF. CDR3 DNA: TGTGCCAGCAGCCAAGATCTGGACAGGGGCAATTCACCCCTCCACTTT. The chain has TRBV4-2 and TRBJ1-6, with 9 bases lining up with TRBD1. V lost 0 bases and J lost 7; bases outside the gene matches: 4. CDR1 and CDR2 from the germline V gene are LGHNA and YNFKEQ. The CDR3 has 16 amino acids.

Regarding this clonotype: One junction end does not reproduce the germline sequence, and a read error may be involved. The V and J genes are TRBV28 and TRBJ2-3; 15 bases are a match to TRBD2. The CDR3 loop spans 17 amino acids. Germline CDR1 is MDHEN and CDR2 is SYDVKM. The CDR3 here is CACRPGTSGGSTDTQYF. DNA for the CDR3: TGTGCCTGCAGACCCGGGACTAGCGGGGGGTCCACAGATACGCAGTATTTT.

This clonotype was counted at least ten times. The V gene is TRBV28, the J gene TRBJ1-1, with D tentatively TRBD1 (5 bases). Germline CDR1 and CDR2: MDHEN and SYDVKM. The length of the CDR3 is 16 residues. Trimming took 1 base from V and 4 from J, leaving 16 bases between them. Here the CDR3 DNA reads TGTGCCAGCAGTTTATTTTGGGAGACAGATGGCACTGAAGCTTTCTTT. It yields the protein CASSLFWETDGTEAFF.

This clonotype was counted ten times or more. The chain combines TRBV28 with TRBJ2-5; D unclear. Germline V gene data show CDR1 as MDHEN and CDR2 as SYDVKM. V was clipped by 6 bases and J by 5 bases, with 10 bases between them. There are 12 residues in the CDR3. CDR3 amino acids: CASRVGGETQYF. The CDR3 DNA follows: TGTGCCAGCAGAGTGGGTGGGGAGACCCAGTACTTC.

This clonotype was seen ten or more times. V usage is TRBV30 and J usage is TRBJ2-2; 8 bases line up with TRBD2. Germline CDR1 is GTSNPN and CDR2 is SVGIG (reference sequence). V lost 3 bases and J lost 2; bases outside the gene matches: 8. The CDR3 sequence is 16 residues long. CDR3: CAWSREGPSNTGELFF. The CDR3, as DNA: TGTGCCTGGAGCCGGGAGGGTCCCTCAAACACCGGGGAGCTGTTTTTT.

There are many counts of this clonotype. The chain links TRBV7-9 to TRBJ1-1; D gene ambiguous. The germline V gene encodes CDR1 SEHNR and CDR2 FQNEAQ (reference sequence). There are 13 residues in the CDR3. Trimming stripped 5 bases from V and 5 bases from J, with 12 bases between. The CDR3 sequence is CASSLTDETEAFF. For the CDR3, the DNA is TGTGCCAGCAGCCTGACTGATGAAACTGAAGCTTTCTTT.

There are many counts of this clonotype. The V call is TRBV19, the J call TRBJ2-2, with unresolved D. This CDR3 has 12 residues. CDR1 is LNHDA and CDR2 is SQIVND in the germline V gene (reference sequence). Trimming shortened V by 7 bases and J by 7 bases, and 10 bases separated the two germline ends. For the CDR3, the DNA is TGTGCCAGTACTCTAGGTGGCGGGGAGCTGTTTTTT. Translating it yields CASTLGGGELFF.

This clonotype was counted many times. The chain links TRBV20-1 to TRBJ2-5, with 7 positions matching TRBD2. The CDR3 extends over 13 amino acids. Germline assignment: CDR1 DFQATT and CDR2 SNEGSKA (reference sequence). Trimming cost V 3 bases and J 4 bases; bases outside gene matches: 5. The CDR3 sequence is CSASGWGGETQYF. The DNA of the CDR3 is TGCAGTGCTAGCGGGTGGGGGGGAGAGACCCAGTACTTC.

The sample holds many counts of this clonotype. V and J are TRBV4-1 and TRBJ2-7; unclear D gene. Germline V gives CDR1 MGHRA, CDR2 YSYEKL. The CDR3 contains 13 residues. V was clipped by 0 bases and J by 7 bases, with 10 bases between them. CDR3 in amino acids: CASSQDLLWEQYF. As DNA, the CDR3 is TGCGCCAGCAGCCAAGATCTGCTCTGGGAGCAGTACTTC.

In its sample, this clonotype was seen many times. The V gene is TRBV29-1, the J gene TRBJ2-2; 8 bases line up with TRBD2. The length of the CDR3 is 13 residues. The ends lost 7 bases at V and 6 bases at J; junction bases unmatched: 7. Germline CDR1 and CDR2: SQVTM and ANQGSEA. The CDR3 DNA reads as TGCAGCGCCTCTGGACTAGCCGCCGGGGAGCTGTTTTTT. Protein: CSASGLAAGELFF.

This clonotype was picked up many times. The chain carries TRBV20-1 and TRBJ2-3, with 12 bases matching TRBD1. V lost 6 bases to trimming and J lost 4 bases; unmatched junction nucleotides: 5. The CDR3 sequence is 14 residues long. Germline V CDR1 and CDR2: DFQATT, SNEGSKA (reference sequence). CDR3 loop: CSASGTGGADTQYF. CDR3 bases: TGCAGTGCCTCCGGGACAGGGGGCGCAGATACGCAGTATTTT.

This clonotype came up many times. The V call is TRBV20-1, the J call TRBJ2-1, with 7 bases that match TRBD1. Looked up from germline, CDR1 is DFQATT and CDR2 is SNEGSKA (reference sequence). The length of the CDR3 is 12 residues. Unmatched junction bases numbered 8, after V lost 5 bases and J lost 10 bases. CDR3 sequence (DNA): TGCAGTGCTTCTCCCTCGGGACAGGAGCAGTTCTTC. Translation: CSASPSGQEQFF.